This T cell receptor beta chain was sequenced for a study of blood T cell repertoires in COVID-19. The CDR3 covers 13 residues. Germline-derived CDR1 and CDR2 are LNHNV and YYDKDF (reference sequence). J lost 10 bases, V lost 9 bases, and 8 bases had no gene match. Original data processing: Amplification from reference gene primers served as the basis for estimated nucleated cell counts. Data came from immunoSEQ multiplex PCR; TCRdb stores just in-frame clones and leaves some out. That table supplies the V and J calls and clone size; D and trimming were determined from the DNA. The data contain some 96,000 clones, about nine tenths of them seen just once; the ten biggest clones take up about 1.7%.

This sequence was found in a man between 60 and 75 years old with acute or convalescent COVID-19. The rearrangement uses TRBV15 and TRBJ1-6; TRBD1 aligns across 8 bases. Sequenced: peripheral blood. DNA for the CDR3: TGTGCCACTTGGACAGGGACAAACTCACCCCTCCACTTT. Its translation: CATWTGTNSPLHF.